The entry below describes one TCR beta chain. Antigen: not known. The sample comes from a study of T cell responses to AZD1222 COVID-19 vaccine. TCRdb's table, derived via immunoSEQ multiplex PCR, lists solely in-frame clones and lacks some. Of under 300,000 clones in the sample, roughly 93% were seen once. The germline CDR1 and CDR2 sequences are MNHEY and SVGAGI. The CDR3 is made up of 15 amino acids. Trimming left V 0 bases short and J 3 bases short, with 11 bases between. Study conclusions and caveats: Sampling captured repertoires only after the peak T cell response. It should be noted that donors were predominantly white British and more often female, and clonal diversity was possibly underestimated. Spike-wide coverage was observed for vaccine-associated CD4 TCRs, with dominant responses at 160-218 and 743-854.

The chain recombines TRBV6-5 with TRBJ1-2; a possible D gene is TRBD1 (6 bases). The clonotype originates from an adult in good health. The sequences come from peripheral blood, collected on day 0 of AZD1222 vaccination. The CDR3 DNA follows: TGTGCCAGCAGTTACTCGGCACAGGGCGACTATGGCTACACCTTC. Protein sequence: CASSYSAQGDYGYTF.